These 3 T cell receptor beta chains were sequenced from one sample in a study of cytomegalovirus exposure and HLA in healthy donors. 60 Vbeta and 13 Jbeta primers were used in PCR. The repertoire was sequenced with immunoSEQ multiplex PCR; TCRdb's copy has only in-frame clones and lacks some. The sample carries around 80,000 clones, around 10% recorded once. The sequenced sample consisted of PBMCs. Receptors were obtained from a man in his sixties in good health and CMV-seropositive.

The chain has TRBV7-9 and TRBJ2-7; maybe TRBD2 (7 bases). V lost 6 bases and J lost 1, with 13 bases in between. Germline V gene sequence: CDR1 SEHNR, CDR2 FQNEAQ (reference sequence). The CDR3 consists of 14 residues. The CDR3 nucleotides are TGTGCCAGCAGTGGGCGGGGGCCGTCCTACGAGCAGTACTTC. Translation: CASSGRGPSYEQYF.

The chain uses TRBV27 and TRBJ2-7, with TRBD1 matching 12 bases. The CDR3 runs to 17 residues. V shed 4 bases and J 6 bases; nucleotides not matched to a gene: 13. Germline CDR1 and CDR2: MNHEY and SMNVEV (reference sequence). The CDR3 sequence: CASSSHRDRGRPAEQYV. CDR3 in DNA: TGTGCCAGCAGTTCACACCGGGACAGGGGGCGGCCGGCCGAGCAGTACGTC.

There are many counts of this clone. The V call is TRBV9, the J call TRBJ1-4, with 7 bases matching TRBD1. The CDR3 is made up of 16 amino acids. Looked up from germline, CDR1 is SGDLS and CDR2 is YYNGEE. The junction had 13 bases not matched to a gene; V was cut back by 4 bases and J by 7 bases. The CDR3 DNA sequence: TGTGCCAGCAGCCCGAGCCCCGACAGGGCGCGTGAAAAACTGTTTTTT. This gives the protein CASSPSPDRAREKLFF.